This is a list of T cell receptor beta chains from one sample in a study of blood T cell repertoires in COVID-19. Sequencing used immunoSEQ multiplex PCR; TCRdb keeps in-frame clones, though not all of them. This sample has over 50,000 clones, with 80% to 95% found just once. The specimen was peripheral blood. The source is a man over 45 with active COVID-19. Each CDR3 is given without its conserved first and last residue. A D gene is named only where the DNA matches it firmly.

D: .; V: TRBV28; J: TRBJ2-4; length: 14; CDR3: ASSLMGALGKNIQY
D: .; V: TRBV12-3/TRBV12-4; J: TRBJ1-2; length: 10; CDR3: ASSREVYGYT
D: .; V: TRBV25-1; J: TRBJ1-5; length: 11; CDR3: ASSGEGQQPQH
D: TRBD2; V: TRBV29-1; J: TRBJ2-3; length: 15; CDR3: SGRSQAGGYGTDTQY
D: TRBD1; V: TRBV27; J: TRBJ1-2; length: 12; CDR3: ASAPGQGAWGYT
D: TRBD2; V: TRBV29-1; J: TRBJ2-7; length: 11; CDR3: SAQTSARYEQY
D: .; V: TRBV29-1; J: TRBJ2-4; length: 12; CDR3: SVRSLRAKNIQY
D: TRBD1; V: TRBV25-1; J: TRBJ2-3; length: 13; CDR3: ASSDPTGLTDTQY
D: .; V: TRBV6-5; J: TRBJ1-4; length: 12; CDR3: ASREGGSNEKLF
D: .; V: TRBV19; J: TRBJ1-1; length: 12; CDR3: ASSLFQGNTEAF
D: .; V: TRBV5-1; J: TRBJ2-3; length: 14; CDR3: ASSLVGGDPTDTQY
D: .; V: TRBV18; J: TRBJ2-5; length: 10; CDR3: ATATGPETQY
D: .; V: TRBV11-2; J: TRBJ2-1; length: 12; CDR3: ASSLLSRANEQF
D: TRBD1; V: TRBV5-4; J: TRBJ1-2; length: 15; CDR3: ASSQSGTGGLYYGYT
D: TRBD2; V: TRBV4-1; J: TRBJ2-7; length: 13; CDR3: ASSQEGSGSAEQY
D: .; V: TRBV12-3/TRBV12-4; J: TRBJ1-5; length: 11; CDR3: ASTPGSNQPQH